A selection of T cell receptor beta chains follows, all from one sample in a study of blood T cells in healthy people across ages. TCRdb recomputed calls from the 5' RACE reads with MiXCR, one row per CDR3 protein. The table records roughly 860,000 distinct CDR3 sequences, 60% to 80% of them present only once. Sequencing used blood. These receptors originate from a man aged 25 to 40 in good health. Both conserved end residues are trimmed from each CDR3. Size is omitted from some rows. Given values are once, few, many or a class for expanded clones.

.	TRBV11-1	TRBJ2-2	ASSPTTGAPVTGELF
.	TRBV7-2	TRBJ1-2	ASSLGAETNYGYT
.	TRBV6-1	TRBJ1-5	ASSLPGTYSNQPQH
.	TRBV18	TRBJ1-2	ASSLTSPADYGYT
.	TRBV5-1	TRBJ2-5	ASSPGQDAQETQY
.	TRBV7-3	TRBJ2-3	ASSVGLVTDTQY
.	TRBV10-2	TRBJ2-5	ASSETRGKETQY
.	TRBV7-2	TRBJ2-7	ASRLGLAEGYEQY
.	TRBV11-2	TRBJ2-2	ASSLSGLNTGELF
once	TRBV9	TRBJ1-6	ASSATTSFNSPLH
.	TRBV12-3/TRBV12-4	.	ASRASGSPVRDEQY
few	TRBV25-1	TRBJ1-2	ASSSGEHGYT
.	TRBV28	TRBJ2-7	ASVKSAASYEQY
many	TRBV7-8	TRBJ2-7	ASSLTGGTYEQY
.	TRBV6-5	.	ASSPITLNYEQY
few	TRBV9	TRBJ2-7	ASSESTGNQYEQY
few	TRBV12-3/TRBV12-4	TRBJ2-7	ASSFGGTSYEQY
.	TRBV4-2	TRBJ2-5	ASSQGGLETQY
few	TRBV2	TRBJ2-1	ASSEALRQGGRNEQF
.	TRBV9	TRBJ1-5	ASSVDSAQPQH
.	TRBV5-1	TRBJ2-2	AISFPLPGELF
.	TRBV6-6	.	ASTPQGPSYEQY
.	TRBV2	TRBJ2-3	ASRTGFTDTQY
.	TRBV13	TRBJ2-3	ASSSRTTSTDTQY
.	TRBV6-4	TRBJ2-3	ASSEQGPPDTQY
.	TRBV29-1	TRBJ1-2	SVEDGDRHYGYT
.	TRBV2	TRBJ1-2	ASSMGGANDT
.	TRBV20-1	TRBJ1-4	SARSGQTNEKLF
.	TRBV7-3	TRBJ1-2	ASSPGTGGELGYT
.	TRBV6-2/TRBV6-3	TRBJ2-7	ASSYSRGQGTRQY
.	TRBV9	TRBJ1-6	ASSVGFNNSPLH